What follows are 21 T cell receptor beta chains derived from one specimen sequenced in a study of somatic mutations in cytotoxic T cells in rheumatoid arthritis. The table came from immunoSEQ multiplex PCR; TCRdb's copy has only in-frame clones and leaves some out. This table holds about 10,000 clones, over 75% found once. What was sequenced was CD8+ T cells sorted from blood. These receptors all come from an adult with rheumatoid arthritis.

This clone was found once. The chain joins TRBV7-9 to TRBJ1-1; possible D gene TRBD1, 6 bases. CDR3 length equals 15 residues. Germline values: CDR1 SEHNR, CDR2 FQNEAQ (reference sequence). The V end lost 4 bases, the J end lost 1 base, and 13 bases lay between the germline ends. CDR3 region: CASSSTPGANTEAFF. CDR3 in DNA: TGTGCCAGCAGCTCAACCCCAGGGGCGAACACTGAAGCTTTCTTT. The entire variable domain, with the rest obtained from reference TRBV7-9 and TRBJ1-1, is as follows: DTGVSQNPRHKITKRGQNVTFRCDPISEHNRLYWYRQTLGQGPEFLTYFQNEAQLEKSRLLSDRFSAERPKGSFSTLEIQRTEQGDSAMYLCASSSTPGANTEAFFGQGTRLTVV.

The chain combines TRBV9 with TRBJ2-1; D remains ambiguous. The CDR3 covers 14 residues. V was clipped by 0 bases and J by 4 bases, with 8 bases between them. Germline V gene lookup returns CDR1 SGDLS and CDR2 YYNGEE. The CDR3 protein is CASSVGGDYNEQFF. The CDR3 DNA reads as TGTGCCAGCAGCGTAGGTGGAGATTACAATGAGCAGTTCTTC.

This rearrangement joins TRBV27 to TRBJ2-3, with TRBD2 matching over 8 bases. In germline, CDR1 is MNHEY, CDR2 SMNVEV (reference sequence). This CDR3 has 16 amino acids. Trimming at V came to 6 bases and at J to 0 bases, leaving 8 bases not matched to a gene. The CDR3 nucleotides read TGTGCCAGCAGCAAACTTAGCGGGATAAGCACAGATACGCAGTATTTT. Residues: CASSKLSGISTDTQYF.

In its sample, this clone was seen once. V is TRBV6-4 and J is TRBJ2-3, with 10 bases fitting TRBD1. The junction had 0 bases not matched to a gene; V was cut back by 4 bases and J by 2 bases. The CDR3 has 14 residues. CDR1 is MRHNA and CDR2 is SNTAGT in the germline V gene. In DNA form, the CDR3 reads TGTGCCAGCAGTGGACAGGGGGCCACAGATACGCAGTATTTT. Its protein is CASSGQGATDTQYF.

The CDR3 nucleotides are TGTGCCAGCAGGGGGACAAGCGCCTACGAGCAGTACTTC. As protein: CASRGTSAYEQYF. The rearrangement joins TRBV6-6 to TRBJ2-7; weak D call: TRBD1 (6 bases). Germline-derived CDR1 and CDR2 are MNHNY and SVGAGI (reference sequence). The CDR3 covers 13 residues. V lost 6 bases, J lost 2 bases, and 11 bases lay in between.

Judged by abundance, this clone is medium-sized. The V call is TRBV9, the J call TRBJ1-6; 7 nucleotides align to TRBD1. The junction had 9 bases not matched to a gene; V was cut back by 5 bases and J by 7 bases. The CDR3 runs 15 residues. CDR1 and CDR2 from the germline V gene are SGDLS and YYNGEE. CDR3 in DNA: TGTGCCAGCAGTGCAACAGGGGAGCGGAATTCACCCCTCCACTTT. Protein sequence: CASSATGERNSPLHF.

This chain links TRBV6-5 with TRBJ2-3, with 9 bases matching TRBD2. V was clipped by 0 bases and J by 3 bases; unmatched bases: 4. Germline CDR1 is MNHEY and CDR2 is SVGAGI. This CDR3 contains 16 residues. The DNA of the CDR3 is TGTGCCAGCAGTTACTCCCGCGCGGGGGGGACAGATACGCAGTATTTT. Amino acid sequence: CASSYSRAGGTDTQYF.

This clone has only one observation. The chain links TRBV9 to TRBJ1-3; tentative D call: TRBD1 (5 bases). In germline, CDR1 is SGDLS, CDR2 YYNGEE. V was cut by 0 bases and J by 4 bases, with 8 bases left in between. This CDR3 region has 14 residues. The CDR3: CASSVASGGNTIYF. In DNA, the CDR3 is TGTGCCAGCAGCGTAGCGTCAGGGGGAAACACCATATATTTT.

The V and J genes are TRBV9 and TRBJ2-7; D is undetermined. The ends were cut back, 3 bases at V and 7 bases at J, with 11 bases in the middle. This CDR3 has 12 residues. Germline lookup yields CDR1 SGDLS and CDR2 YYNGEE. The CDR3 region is CASSAGPGEQYF. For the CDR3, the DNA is TGTGCCAGCAGCGCCGGACCTGGGGAGCAGTACTTC.

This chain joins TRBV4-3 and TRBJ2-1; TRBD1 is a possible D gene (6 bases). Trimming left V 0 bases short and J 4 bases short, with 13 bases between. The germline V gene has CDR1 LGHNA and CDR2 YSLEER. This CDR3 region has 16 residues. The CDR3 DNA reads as TGCGCCAGCAGCCAAGATTTGTGGGGGCCGTACAATGAGCAGTTCTTC. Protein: CASSQDLWGPYNEQFF.

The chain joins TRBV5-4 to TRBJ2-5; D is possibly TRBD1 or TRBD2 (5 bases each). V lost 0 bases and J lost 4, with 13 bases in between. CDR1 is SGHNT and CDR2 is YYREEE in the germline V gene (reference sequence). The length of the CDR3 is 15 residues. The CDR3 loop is CASSLGGNPRETQYF. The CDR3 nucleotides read TGTGCCAGCAGCTTGGGGGGGAACCCTCGAGAGACCCAGTACTTC.

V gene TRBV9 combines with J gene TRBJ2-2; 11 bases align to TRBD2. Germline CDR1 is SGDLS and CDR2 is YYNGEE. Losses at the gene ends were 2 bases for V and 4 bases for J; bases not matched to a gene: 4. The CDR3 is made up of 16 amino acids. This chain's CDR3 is CASSVWLAGGTGELFF. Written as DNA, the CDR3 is TGTGCCAGCAGCGTGTGGCTAGCGGGGGGCACCGGGGAGCTGTTTTTT.

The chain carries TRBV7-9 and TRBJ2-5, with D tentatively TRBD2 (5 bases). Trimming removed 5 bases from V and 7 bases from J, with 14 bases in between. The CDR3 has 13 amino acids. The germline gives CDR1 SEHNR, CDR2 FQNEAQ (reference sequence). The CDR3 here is CASSPPAEGTQYF. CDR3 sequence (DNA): TGTGCCAGCAGCCCCCCGGCCGAGGGGACCCAGTACTTC.

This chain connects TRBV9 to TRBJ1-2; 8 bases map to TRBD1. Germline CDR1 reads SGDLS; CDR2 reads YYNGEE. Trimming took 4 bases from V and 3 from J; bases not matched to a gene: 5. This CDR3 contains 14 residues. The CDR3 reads CASSSDRVDYGYTF. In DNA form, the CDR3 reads TGTGCCAGCAGCTCGGACAGGGTCGACTATGGCTACACCTTC.

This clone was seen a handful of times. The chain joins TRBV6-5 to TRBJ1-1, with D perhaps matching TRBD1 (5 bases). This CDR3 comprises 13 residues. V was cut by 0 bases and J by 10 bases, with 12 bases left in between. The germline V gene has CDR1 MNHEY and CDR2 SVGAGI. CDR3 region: CASSYSGGMRAFF. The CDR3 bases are TGTGCCAGCAGTTACTCGGGGGGTATGCGAGCTTTCTTT.

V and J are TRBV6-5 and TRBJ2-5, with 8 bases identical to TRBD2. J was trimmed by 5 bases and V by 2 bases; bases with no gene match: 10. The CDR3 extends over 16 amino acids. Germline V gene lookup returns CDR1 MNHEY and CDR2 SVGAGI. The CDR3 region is CASSYGSGGPWETQYF. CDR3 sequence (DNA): TGTGCCAGCAGTTACGGGTCGGGGGGGCCTTGGGAGACCCAGTACTTC.

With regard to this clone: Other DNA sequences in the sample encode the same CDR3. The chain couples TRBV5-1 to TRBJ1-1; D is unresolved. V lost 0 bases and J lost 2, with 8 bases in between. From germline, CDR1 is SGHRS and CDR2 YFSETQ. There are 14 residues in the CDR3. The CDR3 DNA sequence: TGCGCCAGCAGCTTGGTCTCGGTAAACACTGAAGCTTTCTTT. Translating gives CASSLVSVNTEAFF.

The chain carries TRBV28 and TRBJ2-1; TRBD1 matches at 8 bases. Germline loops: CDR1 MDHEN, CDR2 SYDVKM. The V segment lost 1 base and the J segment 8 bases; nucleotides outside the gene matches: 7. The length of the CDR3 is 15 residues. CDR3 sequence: CASSLSRDRRYEQFF. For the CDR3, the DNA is TGTGCCAGCAGTTTATCCCGGGACAGGCGGTATGAGCAGTTCTTC.

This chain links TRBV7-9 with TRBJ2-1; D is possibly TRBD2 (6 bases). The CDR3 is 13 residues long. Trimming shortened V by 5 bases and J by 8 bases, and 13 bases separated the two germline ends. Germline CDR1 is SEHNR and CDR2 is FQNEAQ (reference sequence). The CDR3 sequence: CASSRAGTHEQFF. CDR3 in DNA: TGTGCCAGCAGCCGGGCGGGAACCCATGAGCAGTTCTTC.

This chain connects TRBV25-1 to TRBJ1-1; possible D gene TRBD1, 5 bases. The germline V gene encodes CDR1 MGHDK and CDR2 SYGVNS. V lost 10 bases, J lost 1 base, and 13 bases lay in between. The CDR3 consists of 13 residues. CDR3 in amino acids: CATSSGGNTEAFF. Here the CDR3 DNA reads TGTGCCACCTCCTCGGGGGGGAACACTGAAGCTTTCTTT.

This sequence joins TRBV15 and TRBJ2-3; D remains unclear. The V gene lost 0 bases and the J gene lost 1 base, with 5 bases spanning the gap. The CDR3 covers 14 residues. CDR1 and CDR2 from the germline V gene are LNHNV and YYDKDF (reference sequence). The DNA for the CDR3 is TGTGCCACCAGCAGAGATAGGGGCACAGATACGCAGTATTTT. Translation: CATSRDRGTDTQYF.